The next 10 T cell receptor beta chains were all read from a single sample in a study of high-grade serous ovarian cancer treatment subgroups. Profiled with immunoSEQ multiplex PCR; TCRdb holds only in-frame clones, not every one. The sample records some 3,000 clones, more than 60% being singletons. Tumor samples were taken before definitive surgery or chemotherapy. Sample: tumor tissue. Every receptor here comes from a human donor with high-grade serous ovarian cancer.

V and J are TRBV2 and TRBJ2-7, with D perhaps being TRBD1 or TRBD2 (5 bases each). Germline-derived CDR1 and CDR2 are SNHLY and FYNNEI. CDR3 size: 13 residues. Trimming cost V 7 bases and J 2 bases, with 12 bases left between them. The CDR3 here is CASKRDPAYEQYF. The CDR3 region has the DNA TGTGCCAGCAAGAGGGACCCTGCCTACGAGCAGTACTTC.

The chain combines TRBV6-6 with TRBJ1-1; 7 bases align to TRBD1. The CDR3 extends over 14 amino acids. Germline V gives CDR1 MNHNY, CDR2 SVGAGI (reference sequence). Germline trimming cut 7 bases from V and 0 bases from J; bases unmatched to any gene: 5. CDR3 residues: CASKTGQMNTEAFF. CDR3 DNA: TGTGCCAGCAAGACGGGACAGATGAACACTGAAGCTTTCTTT.

V and J are TRBV18 and TRBJ1-1, with D unclear. With 1 base removed from V and 1 base from J, the gap between germline ends came to 10 bases. In germline, CDR1 is KGHSH, CDR2 LQKENI. The CDR3 spans 15 residues. This CDR3 is CASSPRDGTNTEAFF. For the CDR3, the DNA is TGTGCCAGCTCACCACGTGACGGAACGAACACTGAAGCTTTCTTT.

This sequence joins TRBV25-1 and TRBJ2-1; D is unclear. V shed 0 bases and J shed 5 bases, with 8 bases lying between them. The germline gives CDR1 MGHDK, CDR2 SYGVNS. The CDR3 sequence is 14 residues long. This CDR3 is CASSEYSLDNEQFF. CDR3 coding DNA: TGTGCCAGCAGTGAATATAGTTTGGACAATGAGCAGTTCTTC.

The chain recombines TRBV11-3 with TRBJ2-7; possibly TRBD1 for D (6 bases). The V end was cut by 0 bases, the J end by 3 bases, with 15 bases between. Germline CDR1 and CDR2: SGHNT and YENEEA. The CDR3 is made up of 16 amino acids. In DNA, the CDR3 is TGTGCCAGCAGCTTAGATGGGCAGGGGCAAGGCTACGAGCAGTACTTC. Translation: CASSLDGQGQGYEQYF.

This sequence joins TRBV18 and TRBJ1-1, with D perhaps matching TRBD1 (6 bases). There are 17 residues in the CDR3. Deletions cut 0 bases from V and 1 base from J, with 15 bases between. Germline V gives CDR1 KGHSH, CDR2 LQKENI. The CDR3 nucleotides read TGTGCCAGCTCACCACCGTTGGTTTACAGGGAGAACACTGAAGCTTTCTTT. This codes for CASSPPLVYRENTEAFF.

V usage is TRBV7-2 and J usage is TRBJ2-7; D possibly corresponds to TRBD1 (6 bases). This CDR3 contains 14 residues. V lost 5 bases to trimming and J lost 0 bases, with 11 bases between them. Germline loops: CDR1 SGHTA, CDR2 FQGNSA. The CDR3 DNA reads TGTGCCAGCAGCGACCCGGACAGCTCCTACGAGCAGTACTTC. This gives the protein CASSDPDSSYEQYF. Based on the CDR3 plus reference TRBV7-2 and TRBJ2-7, the full variable domain is GAGVSQSPSNKVTEKGKDVELRCDPISGHTALYWYRQSLGQGLEFLIYFQGNSAPDKSGLPSDRFSAERTGGSVSTLTIQRTQQEDSAVYLCASSDPDSSYEQYFGPGTRLTVT.

The rearrangement uses TRBV19 and TRBJ1-1; TRBD1 aligns across 8 bases. CDR1 is LNHDA and CDR2 is SQIVND in the germline V gene (reference sequence). J gave up 0 bases and V 1 base, and 4 bases lay outside the gene matches. The CDR3 has 16 amino acids. This chain's CDR3 is CASSIVRGLVNTEAFF. CDR3 coding DNA: TGTGCCAGTAGTATAGTCAGGGGGCTCGTGAACACTGAAGCTTTCTTT.

In its sample, this clone was seen a few times. The V and J genes are TRBV19 and TRBJ1-5, with D unresolved. With 3 bases removed from V and 7 bases from J, the gap between germline ends came to 22 bases. The CDR3 loop spans 17 amino acids. CDR1 and CDR2 from the germline V gene are LNHDA and SQIVND (reference sequence). CDR3 nucleotide sequence: TGTGCCAGTAGTATTTACCGGCGAGTAAAGATCGGGCAGCCCCAGCATTTT. Encoded protein: CASSIYRRVKIGQPQHF.

V and J are TRBV2 and TRBJ2-2; 10 bases agree with TRBD2. The length of the CDR3 is 16 residues. The germline CDR1 and CDR2 sequences are SNHLY and FYNNEI. Trimming removed 6 bases from V and 4 bases from J; junction bases left unmatched: 8. The CDR3: CASSVSGGAFTGELFF. The CDR3 coding sequence is TGTGCCAGCAGCGTAAGCGGGGGGGCGTTCACCGGGGAGCTGTTTTTT.